These T cell receptor beta chains were read from a single sample in a study of T cell responses to AZD1222 COVID-19 vaccine. Assay: immunoSEQ multiplex PCR; the TCRdb copy retains only in-frame clones and omits some. The sample records some 100,000 clones, roughly 87% being singletons. This material consisted of peripheral blood, taken on day 0 of MenACWY control vaccination. The receptors stem from an adult in good health. Both conserved end residues are part of each CDR3. D genes are given only for firm matches. Clone size, where shown, is once, few, many, or a class for clones that have expanded.

CASSLRTAPKQFF	TGTGCCAGCAGTCTACGTACGGCACCAAAGCAGTTCTTC	TRBJ2-1	13	TRBV27	-	once
CASSFGLTGGETQYF	TGTGCCAGCAGCTTTGGGCTGACTGGGGGAGAGACCCAGTACTTC	TRBJ2-5	15	TRBV5-4	-	medium-sized
CASSLAVPGWPQHF	TGTGCCAGCAGCTTAGCGGTCCCGGGTTGGCCCCAGCATTTT	TRBJ1-5	14	TRBV7-2	-	once
CASRDWALTGYTEAFF	TGTGCCAGCAGGGACTGGGCCCTTACGGGGTACACTGAAGCTTTCTTT	TRBJ1-1	16	TRBV2	-	-
CASRARGTGGTGELFF	TGTGCCAGTAGGGCTCGGGGGACAGGGGGAACCGGGGAGCTGTTTTTT	TRBJ2-2	16	TRBV19	TRBD1	-
CAISGASGGAENIQYF	TGTGCCATCAGTGGCGCTAGCGGGGGGGCCGAAAACATTCAGTACTTC	TRBJ2-4	16	TRBV10-3	TRBD2	few
CASSVAGPPWETQYF	TGTGCCAGCAGCGTAGCAGGCCCCCCATGGGAGACCCAGTACTTC	TRBJ2-5	15	TRBV9	-	once
CSVPGQGLQETQYF	TGCAGCGTCCCCGGACAGGGTCTCCAAGAGACCCAGTACTTC	TRBJ2-5	14	TRBV29-1	TRBD1	-
CASSPSGSGNTIYF	TGTGCCAGCTCACCAAGCGGGTCTGGAAACACCATATATTTT	TRBJ1-3	14	TRBV18	-	-
CASSEDRGRETQYF	TGTGCCAGCAGTGAAGACAGGGGGAGGGAGACCCAGTACTTC	TRBJ2-5	14	TRBV6-1	TRBD1	-
CASSATRGQGGETQYF	TGTGCCAGCAGCGCCACTCGGGGACAGGGTGGAGAGACCCAGTACTTC	TRBJ2-5	16	TRBV7-9	TRBD1	-
CASSFVDQPQHF	TGTGCCAGCAGTTTCGTTGATCAGCCCCAGCATTTT	TRBJ1-5	12	TRBV28	-	-
CASTYGSGGTDTQYF	TGTGCCAGCACCTACGGTAGCGGGGGTACAGATACGCAGTATTTT	TRBJ2-3	15	TRBV6-5	TRBD2	-
CASSTPRRGGEKLFF	TGTGCCAGCAGCACCCCCAGGAGGGGAGGTGAAAAACTGTTTTTT	TRBJ1-4	15	TRBV9	-	-
CASRLTLQGAGYEQYF	TGTGCCAGCCGACTAACCCTCCAGGGGGCAGGCTACGAGCAGTACTTC	TRBJ2-7	16	TRBV6-6	TRBD1	-
CASSLQGYGYTF	TGTGCCAGCAGTTTACAGGGCTATGGCTACACCTTC	TRBJ1-2	12	TRBV28	-	-
CATSAWDSRLAGELFF	TGTGCCACCAGTGCCTGGGACAGCCGTTTGGCCGGGGAGCTGTTTTTT	TRBJ2-2	16	TRBV24-1	TRBD1	-
CASRAGGGLAGGGPDTQYF	TGTGCCAGCAGAGCCGGTGGGGGACTAGCGGGAGGTGGCCCAGATACGCAGTATTTT	TRBJ2-3	19	TRBV7-9	TRBD2	-
CASSFSEIWSPLHF	TGTGCCAGCAGTTTTTCTGAAATTTGGTCACCCCTCCACTTT	TRBJ1-6	14	TRBV28	-	-
CASSLGTGVGQPQHF	TGTGCCAGCAGCTTGGGGACAGGGGTGGGTCAGCCCCAGCATTTT	TRBJ1-5	15	TRBV11-2	TRBD1	-
CASSWVANTGELFF	TGTGCCAGCAGCTGGGTGGCGAACACCGGGGAGCTGTTTTTT	TRBJ2-2	14	TRBV5-4	-	-
CASSFWSRGREQYF	TGTGCCAGCAGCTTTTGGTCCCGAGGTCGGGAGCAGTACTTC	TRBJ2-7	14	TRBV11-2	-	-
CAISDGVRDTEAFF	TGTGCCATCAGTGACGGGGTTCGGGACACTGAAGCTTTCTTT	TRBJ1-1	14	TRBV10-3	-	once
CASSRPGQGKIDGYTF	TGTGCCAGCAGTCGCCCGGGACAGGGAAAAATCGATGGCTACACCTTC	TRBJ1-2	16	TRBV28	TRBD1	many
CASSLWSRPQHF	TGTGCCAGCAGTTTATGGAGCAGACCCCAGCATTTT	TRBJ1-5	12	TRBV28	-	-
CAWSHGDEQFF	TGTGCCTGGAGCCACGGCGATGAGCAGTTCTTC	TRBJ2-1	11	TRBV30	-	-
CAWSVLDSEAFF	TGTGCCTGGAGTGTCTTGGACAGCGAAGCTTTCTTT	TRBJ1-1	12	TRBV30	-	few
CASSLGTRYEQYF	TGTGCCAGCAGCTTAGGTACCCGTTACGAGCAGTACTTC	TRBJ2-7	13	TRBV13	-	-
CASRAAGGEETQYF	TGTGCCAGCAGAGCAGCGGGAGGGGAAGAGACCCAGTACTTC	TRBJ2-5	14	TRBV25-1	TRBD2	-
CASSPPRVRDQPQHF	TGTGCCAGCTCACCACCCCGGGTAAGGGATCAGCCCCAGCATTTT	TRBJ1-5	15	TRBV18	-	-
CASSLQGSGYGYTF	TGTGCCAGCAGCCTACAGGGAAGTGGGTATGGCTACACCTTC	TRBJ1-2	14	TRBV5-4	-	-
CATSGGQLNQPQHF	TGTGCCACCAGCGGGGGACAGCTTAATCAGCCCCAGCATTTT	TRBJ1-5	14	TRBV24-1	TRBD1	-
CASSYSRTGDSPLHF	TGTGCCAGCAGTTACTCAAGGACAGGAGATTCACCCCTCCACTTT	TRBJ1-6	15	TRBV6-5	TRBD1	-
CASSPGLAPSTDTQYF	TGTGCCAGCAGCCCAGGACTAGCGCCCAGCACAGATACGCAGTATTTT	TRBJ2-3	16	TRBV9	TRBD2	-
CAISRTGTTYEQYF	TGTGCCATCAGCCGTACCGGGACCACCTACGAGCAGTACTTC	TRBJ2-7	14	TRBV10-3	-	-
CAGAPGVWGRLTPNQALNTEAFF	TGTGCCGGGGCTCCGGGAGTGTGGGGCAGGCTAACACCCAACCAGGCCCTGAACACTGAAGCTTTCTTT	TRBJ1-1	23	TRBV28	-	-
CASSELGQGGSYEQYF	TGTGCCAGTAGTGAGCTGGGACAGGGGGGTTCCTACGAGCAGTACTTC	TRBJ2-7	16	TRBV19	TRBD1	-
CASRGGGPYEQYF	TGTGCCAGCAGGGGCGGGGGGCCCTACGAGCAGTACTTC	TRBJ2-7	13	TRBV28	TRBD2	-
CASSLGETYEQYF	TGTGCCAGCAGCTTGGGTGAGACCTACGAGCAGTACTTC	TRBJ2-7	13	TRBV7-9	-	-
CASRGYDEQYF	TGTGCCAGCAGAGGGTACGACGAGCAGTACTTC	TRBJ2-7	11	TRBV25-1	-	-
CASSSGGAGSPLHF	TGTGCCAGCAGTTCAGGGGGCGCCGGCTCACCCCTCCACTTT	TRBJ1-6	14	TRBV27	TRBD1	-
CASSELGDTQYF	TGTGCCAGCAGTGAATTGGGAGATACGCAGTATTTT	TRBJ2-3	12	TRBV6-1	-	-
CASSLSVGYEQYF	TGTGCCAGCAGCCTCTCAGTCGGCTACGAGCAGTACTTC	TRBJ2-7	13	TRBV7-2	-	-
CASRFIPGLAGISYEQYF	TGTGCAAGTCGCTTTATCCCGGGACTAGCGGGTATCTCCTACGAGCAGTACTTC	TRBJ2-7	18	TRBV12-2	-	-
CASSYPTYRTAYEQYF	TGTGCCAGCAGTTACCCAACCTACCGGACGGCTTACGAGCAGTACTTC	TRBJ2-7	16	TRBV6-2/TRBV6-3	-	-
CSVESGGTDTQYF	TGCAGCGTTGAATCCGGCGGCACAGATACGCAGTATTTT	TRBJ2-3	13	TRBV29-1	-	-
CASSPMGVPGELFF	TGTGCCAGCAGCCCAATGGGGGTTCCCGGGGAGCTGTTTTTT	TRBJ2-2	14	TRBV6-2/TRBV6-3	-	-
CASSLVPQVDTQYF	TGCGCCAGCAGCTTAGTCCCTCAGGTGGATACGCAGTATTTT	TRBJ2-3	14	TRBV5-1	-	-
CAWSTDSNNSPLHF	TGTGCCTGGAGTACGGACAGTAATAATTCACCCCTCCACTTT	TRBJ1-6	14	TRBV30	-	few
CASSSRPGTSPLHF	TGTGCCAGCAGCTCCAGACCAGGGACTTCACCCCTCCACTTT	TRBJ1-6	14	TRBV13	-	-
CASNKQENGYTF	TGTGCCAGCAACAAACAGGAAAACGGCTACACCTTC	TRBJ1-2	12	TRBV28	-	once
CASSSEQGGYDEQFF	TGTGCCAGCAGTAGCGAACAGGGGGGTTACGATGAGCAGTTCTTC	TRBJ2-1	15	TRBV6-4	TRBD1	-